The 28 T cell receptor beta chains presented below share a single source sample, sequenced in a study of cytomegalovirus exposure and HLA in healthy donors (dated by TCRdb to about 2017). Library creation used the immunoSEQ multiplex PCR assay. For the multiplex PCR, a mixture combining 60 forward primers for TCR Vbeta segments and 13 reverse primers for TCR Jbeta segments was used. Sourced from immuneACCESS, this table was stored by TCRdb with only in-frame sequences that have V and J called. A share of the clones is absent; for the studies checked, an unresolved V gene accounts for under half, and the remainder has no known explanation. The sample table lists 150,000 to 200,000 clones, 60% to 85% of them with a count of one. Jointly, the top ten make up under 3% of the sample. Material: PBMCs. These receptors were obtained from a woman aged 50 to 65 in good health and CMV-seropositive.

The V and J genes are TRBV27 and TRBJ1-1; 7 bases are a match to TRBD1. CDR1 is MNHEY and CDR2 is SMNVEV in the germline V gene (reference sequence). The CDR3 covers 13 residues. The trim removed 7 bases at V and 4 bases at J, leaving 6 bases unmatched. CDR3 nucleotide sequence: TGTGCCAGCAACCTTCAGGGGGGCACTGAAGCTTTCTTT. This encodes CASNLQGGTEAFF.

The chain employs TRBV30 and TRBJ1-4, with no clear D. CDR1 is GTSNPN and CDR2 is SVGIG in the germline V gene (reference sequence). V gave up 0 bases and J gave up 8 bases, with 10 bases separating them. This CDR3 has 13 amino acids. This CDR3 reads CAWSVWSSEKLFF. The CDR3 region has the DNA TGTGCCTGGAGTGTATGGAGCAGCGAAAAACTGTTTTTT.

This chain joins TRBV30 and TRBJ1-5; D gene uncertain. The ends were cut back, 8 bases at V and 0 bases at J, with 17 bases in the middle. This CDR3 has 15 amino acids. Germline assignment: CDR1 GTSNPN and CDR2 SVGIG (reference sequence). The CDR3 coding sequence is TGTGCCCTTGGAGGAGCTACCGATAGCAATCAGCCCCAGCATTTT. This gives the protein CALGGATDSNQPQHF. The full variable domain, rest sourced from reference TRBV30 and TRBJ1-5, is SQTIHQWPATLVQPVGSPLSLECTVEGTSNPNLYWYRQAAGRGLQLLFYSVGIGQISSEVPQNLSASRPQDRQFILSSKKLLLSDSGFYLCALGGATDSNQPQHFGDGTRLSIL.

This sequence joins TRBV4-1 and TRBJ2-1, with D possibly TRBD2 on 5 matching bases. This CDR3 contains 15 residues. V lost 0 bases to trimming and J lost 7 bases, with 13 bases between them. The V gene's germline CDR1 is MGHRA and CDR2 YSYEKL. In DNA form, the CDR3 reads TGCGCCAGCAGCCAAGAAAGAGGGAATGGGAATGAGCAGTTCTTC. This sequence encodes CASSQERGNGNEQFF.

This rearrangement joins TRBV4-2 to TRBJ2-5, with 12 nucleotides matching TRBD2. Germline V gene lookup returns CDR1 LGHNA and CDR2 YNFKEQ. The CDR3 loop spans 16 amino acids. J was trimmed by 4 bases and V by 3 bases; bases with no gene match: 6. CDR3 protein: CASSQDRTSGIETQYF. The CDR3 coding sequence is TGTGCCAGCAGCCAGGATAGGACTAGCGGGATAGAGACCCAGTACTTC.

The chain has TRBV15 and TRBJ1-1; unclear D gene. V shed 5 bases and J shed 5 bases, with 18 bases lying between them. CDR1 and CDR2 from the germline V gene are LNHNV and YYDKDF (reference sequence). CDR3 length: 15 residues. The DNA of the CDR3 is TGTGCCACCAGCTCTACTCGGAGTGGCCGGACTGAAGCTTTCTTT. Translation gives CATSSTRSGRTEAFF.

J is TRBJ2-3 and V is TRBV10-3; TRBD1 aligns across 8 bases. The ends lost 10 bases at V and 1 base at J; junction bases unmatched: 10. This CDR3 has 15 amino acids. Germline assignment: CDR1 ENHRY and CDR2 SYGVKD. CDR3 sequence (DNA): TGTGCCACTTCCCAGGGGGCGGCTGGCACAGATACGCAGTATTTT. Residues: CATSQGAAGTDTQYF.

V gene TRBV30 combines with J gene TRBJ2-7, with TRBD1 matching 7 bases. Per germline, CDR1 GTSNPN and CDR2 SVGIG (reference sequence). V shed 2 bases and J 7 bases; nucleotides not matched to a gene: 8. The CDR3 loop spans 13 amino acids. CDR3 protein: CAWSSQGYWEQYF. In DNA, the CDR3 is TGTGCCTGGAGTTCACAGGGGTATTGGGAGCAGTACTTC.

The CDR3 nucleotides are TGTGCCAGCAGTTTGACGGGACAGGGGGCCAGGGCCCAGTACTTC. Its protein product is CASSLTGQGARAQYF. The chain is built from TRBV27 and TRBJ2-5, with 12 nucleotides matching TRBD1. The germline gives CDR1 MNHEY, CDR2 SMNVEV (reference sequence). V lost 3 bases and J lost 9; bases outside the gene matches: 8. CDR3 length: 15 residues.

The genes are TRBV2 and TRBJ1-3; tentative D call: TRBD1 (6 bases). The CDR3 has 16 residues. Germline V gene lookup returns CDR1 SNHLY and CDR2 FYNNEI. The V gene lost 4 bases and the J gene lost 7 bases, with 20 bases spanning the gap. The CDR3 region has the DNA TGTGCCAGCAGTGCAGCCGGGGGGCCTTCGTCGAACACCATATATTTT. Its protein product is CASSAAGGPSSNTIYF.

This rearrangement joins TRBV4-1 to TRBJ1-2, with D uncertain. The CDR3 runs 15 residues. The V end lost 1 base, the J end lost 3 bases, and 12 bases lay between the germline ends. CDR1 and CDR2 from the germline V gene are MGHRA and YSYEKL. The CDR3 region has the DNA TGCGCCAGCAGCCAAGGGCGCCCCGGGGACTATGGCTACACCTTC. Translation gives CASSQGRPGDYGYTF.

A remark on this clone: The sample has other DNA sequences that encode this CDR3 too. The CDR3 DNA follows: TGCGCCAGCAGCTTGGGGCAGGGGAACTCACCCCTCCACTTT. Translation: CASSLGQGNSPLHF. V usage is TRBV5-1 and J usage is TRBJ1-6; D may be TRBD1 (6 bases). Trimming removed 0 bases from V and 10 bases from J, with 11 bases in between. The germline CDR1 and CDR2 sequences are SGHRS and YFSETQ. The CDR3 runs to 14 residues.

The chain joins TRBV6-5 to TRBJ1-2; TRBD1 is a possible D gene (5 bases). Per germline, CDR1 MNHEY and CDR2 SVGAGI. This CDR3 has 11 residues. Trimming stripped 8 bases from V and 2 bases from J, with 6 bases between. The CDR3 DNA is TGTGCCAGCGGGGGGAACTATGGCTACACCTTC. Translation: CASGGNYGYTF.

The chain joins TRBV9 to TRBJ1-2, with 9 bases lining up with TRBD1. The CDR3 contains 20 residues. The germline CDR1 and CDR2 sequences are SGDLS and YYNGEE. V lost 2 bases and J lost 8; bases outside the gene matches: 25. CDR3 bases: TGTGCCAGCAGCGTGGGGGACAGGGTTGTCTTCGGTGGCACCTCAAGGGGCTACACCTTC. This translates into CASSVGDRVVFGGTSRGYTF.

This clone was counted only a few times. V usage is TRBV19 and J usage is TRBJ2-3; the D gene is possibly TRBD2 (6 bases). Germline V lookup: CDR1 LNHDA, CDR2 SQIVND (reference sequence). The V gene lost 4 bases and the J gene lost 5 bases, with 16 bases spanning the gap. The CDR3 consists of 15 residues. CDR3 sequence: CASSNGAVRGDTQYF. The CDR3 DNA is TGTGCCAGTAGTAACGGGGCAGTGCGGGGAGATACGCAGTATTTT.

The genes are TRBV5-1 and TRBJ1-1, with 9 bases aligning to TRBD1. This CDR3 region has 15 residues. Germline trimming cut 4 bases from V and 1 base from J; bases unmatched to any gene: 5. The germline CDR1 and CDR2 sequences are SGHRS and YFSETQ. CDR3 region: CASSPRTGANTEAFF. CDR3 in DNA: TGCGCCAGCAGCCCTCGGACAGGGGCGAACACTGAAGCTTTCTTT.

The chain has TRBV30 and TRBJ1-1; 8 bases are a match to TRBD1. With 5 bases clipped from V and 5 bases from J, the junction kept 4 bases outside the gene matches. CDR1 GTSNPN and CDR2 SVGIG come from the germline V gene (reference sequence). The CDR3 covers 12 residues. The CDR3 protein is CAWGTGGTEAFF. CDR3 bases: TGTGCCTGGGGAACAGGGGGAACTGAAGCTTTCTTT.

The chain recombines TRBV18 with TRBJ2-7; tentatively, D is TRBD2 (7 bases). The CDR3 runs to 16 residues. The V gene's germline CDR1 is KGHSH and CDR2 LQKENI. The V and J ends lost 3 bases and 1 base respectively, with 16 bases between them. The CDR3 sequence is CASSPPGGGASYEQYF. CDR3 coding DNA: TGTGCCAGCTCACCCCCCGGAGGGGGGGCGTCCTACGAGCAGTACTTC.

The chain links TRBV30 to TRBJ2-4; no firm D call. Germline V gene lookup returns CDR1 GTSNPN and CDR2 SVGIG (reference sequence). The CDR3 length is 11 residues. Trimming took 3 bases from V and 8 from J, leaving 8 bases between them. CDR3 DNA: TGTGCCTGGAGCGCGCAAGACATTCAGTACTTC. Translated: CAWSAQDIQYF.

This chain's CDR3 is CASSQDGQGRYEQYF. CDR3 nucleotides: TGTGCCAGCAGCCAAGATGGACAGGGGCGTTACGAGCAGTACTTC. The chain employs TRBV14 and TRBJ2-5; 9 bases agree with TRBD1. The DNA end is a closer match to TRBJ2-7, so the J assignment may be wrong. CDR3 size: 15 residues. The germline V gene has CDR1 SGHDN and CDR2 FVKESK.

V gene TRBV6-1 combines with J gene TRBJ2-1, with D possibly TRBD1 on 6 matching bases. Trimming pared 4 bases from V and 1 base from J, leaving 11 bases between. The CDR3 contains 15 residues. CDR1 is MNHNS and CDR2 is SASEGT in the germline V gene. CDR3 sequence (DNA): TGTGCCAGCAGTGTTGGGCAGGGGTCCTACAATGAGCAGTTCTTC. Translated: CASSVGQGSYNEQFF.

The chain employs TRBV15 and TRBJ1-6; 9 positions match TRBD1. After removal of 1 base from V and 7 bases from J, the junction contained 2 bases not matched to a gene. CDR1 and CDR2 (germline): LNHNV, YYDKDF (reference sequence). CDR3 length: 15 amino acids. The CDR3 nucleotides are TGTGCCACCAGCAGAGGGGGACAGGGAAATTCACCCCTCCACTTT. It codes for CATSRGGQGNSPLHF.

The chain is built from TRBV15 and TRBJ2-3, with a possible D match to TRBD1 (6 bases). Germline CDR1 reads LNHNV; CDR2 reads YYDKDF (reference sequence). CDR3 size: 13 residues. V was trimmed by 10 bases and J by 0 bases, leaving 11 bases between them. Written as DNA, the CDR3 is TGTGCCAGCAAGGACAGAAGCACAGATACGCAGTATTTT. It codes for CASKDRSTDTQYF.

This clone has a handful of counts. The chain links TRBV5-1 to TRBJ2-5, with D unclear. Trimming removed 1 base from V and 3 bases from J, with 13 bases in between. Germline CDR1 reads SGHRS; CDR2 reads YFSETQ. The CDR3 runs to 15 residues. CDR3 nucleotides: TGCGCCAGCAGCTTGTTTGGCCAGAAAAAAGAGACCCAGTACTTC. Translation gives CASSLFGQKKETQYF.

The chain joins TRBV2 to TRBJ1-5, with D uncertain. Trimming stripped 2 bases from V and 4 bases from J, with 9 bases between. Per germline, CDR1 SNHLY and CDR2 FYNNEI. The CDR3 length is 14 residues. CDR3 nucleotide sequence: TGTGCCAGCAGTGAACCGAGGCTAAATCAGCCCCAGCATTTT. Translated: CASSEPRLNQPQHF.

This rearrangement joins TRBV6-5 to TRBJ1-1; D gene unclear. CDR3 length equals 13 residues. Trimming shortened V by 4 bases and J by 1 base, and 7 bases separated the two germline ends. Germline-derived CDR1 and CDR2 are MNHEY and SVGAGI. As DNA, the CDR3 is TGTGCCAGCAGTTTCACATCGAACACTGAAGCTTTCTTT. The encoded protein is CASSFTSNTEAFF.

V usage is TRBV9 and J usage is TRBJ2-6, with 8 bases identical to TRBD1. The CDR3 has 19 amino acids. CDR1 and CDR2 from the germline V gene are SGDLS and YYNGEE. J lost 2 bases, V lost 3 bases, and 13 bases had no gene match. The CDR3 spells CASSGSFIAGGAGANVLTF. The DNA of the CDR3 is TGTGCCAGCAGCGGGTCCTTCATAGCAGGGGGCGCTGGGGCCAACGTCCTGACTTTC. The whole variable domain, filled in from reference TRBV9 and TRBJ2-6, reads DSGVTQTPKHLITATGQRVTLRCSPRSGDLSVYWYQQSLDQGLQFLIQYYNGEERAKGNILERFSAQQFPDLHSELNLSSLELGDSALYFCASSGSFIAGGAGANVLTFGAGSRLTVL.

The CDR3 sequence is CASSVQGPDGGYTF. CDR3 nucleotide sequence: TGTGCCAGCAGCGTTCAGGGCCCCGACGGGGGCTACACCTTC. The rearrangement uses TRBV4-2 and TRBJ1-2; D is possibly TRBD1 (5 bases). Germline V gene sequence: CDR1 LGHNA, CDR2 YNFKEQ. The ends were cut back, 5 bases at V and 8 bases at J, with 18 bases in the middle. The CDR3 is made up of 14 amino acids.